This T cell receptor beta chain was captured in a study of cytomegalovirus exposure and HLA in healthy donors. Study in general: About 85 million unique TCRs from HLA-typed donors were held in an early release of data. General study findings and limits: Being productive about 90% or about 30% of the time was typical of most TCR beta V segments in an earlier analysis.

Amplification used 60 Vbeta primers and 13 Jbeta primers. In the original analysis: Per a later analysis, the number of unique TCR beta chains was roughly 87 million, of which around 9.9 million were shared. This table comes from immunoSEQ multiplex PCR, and its TCRdb copy is limited to in-frame clones, with some not included. That table gives V, J and clone size, and the DNA gave D and trimming. In the table there are under 200,000 clones, around 68% of which are singletons. V lost 1 base and J 7 bases, leaving 14 bases between the germline ends. Germline V gene data show CDR1 as MGHRA and CDR2 as YSYEKL. The length of the CDR3 is 15 residues. About this clone itself: As yet, its antigen is unknown.

Sequenced sample: PBMCs. This receptor was obtained from a woman aged 40 to 49 in good health and CMV-seropositive. The chain combines TRBV4-1 with TRBJ2-1; D may be TRBD1 (5 bases). The CDR3 sequence: CASSQAVGRLNEQFF. The CDR3 nucleotides are TGCGCCAGCAGCCAAGCTGTGGGGCGTCTGAATGAGCAGTTCTTC.